One sample yielded the 5 T cell receptor beta chains listed below, sequenced in a study of blood T cell repertoires in COVID-19. Clones were read by immunoSEQ multiplex PCR, and TCRdb kept only the in-frame ones, dropping some. The table includes a few hundred thousand clones, 85% to 90% detected once. Sequenced input: PBMCs or T cells enriched from blood (not recorded which). Receptor source: a middle-aged woman who had recovered from COVID-19.

The chain combines TRBV4-3 with TRBJ2-2; D perhaps matches TRBD2 (6 bases). V was shortened by 0 bases and J by 2 bases, with 10 bases between the two germline ends. Germline CDR1 is LGHNA and CDR2 is YSLEER. The CDR3 totals 16 residues. The CDR3 sequence: CASSQDRGTNTGELFF. The CDR3 DNA is TGCGCCAGCAGCCAAGATCGCGGGACCAACACCGGGGAGCTGTTTTTT.

This chain links TRBV12-3 or TRBV12-4 with TRBJ1-1; D remains ambiguous. Trimming cost V 0 bases and J 9 bases, with 11 bases left between them. This CDR3 spans 13 amino acids. CDR3 nucleotide sequence: TGTGCCAGCAGTTTAGCGAGGGAGTCGAAAGCTTTCTTT. Translated, it gives CASSLARESKAFF.

The CDR3 DNA sequence: TGTGCCAGCAGCGTACACCCTGATGGGGGGAGGGCCATGAACACTGAAGCTTTCTTT. It encodes CASSVHPDGGRAMNTEAFF. The chain links TRBV2 to TRBJ1-1, with a tentative D call TRBD1 (5 bases). The V end was cut by 6 bases, the J end by 0 bases, with 26 bases between. CDR1 and CDR2 from the germline V gene are SNHLY and FYNNEI. The CDR3 totals 19 residues.

The chain combines TRBV6-5 with TRBJ2-1, with 7 bases lining up with TRBD2. Germline-derived CDR1 and CDR2 are MNHEY and SVGAGI. The CDR3 sequence is 16 residues long. V gave up 0 bases and J gave up 4 bases; unmatched junction bases: 6. The DNA of the CDR3 is TGTGCCAGCAGTTACTCGTCCAGCGGGAAGTACAATGAGCAGTTCTTC. It specifies CASSYSSSGKYNEQFF.

The V and J genes are TRBV14 and TRBJ2-7; 12 bases are shared with TRBD2. CDR1 SGHDN and CDR2 FVKESK come from the germline V gene. V was clipped by 0 bases and J by 2 bases; unmatched bases: 8. The CDR3 extends over 18 amino acids. Here the CDR3 DNA reads TGTGCCAGCAGCCAAGATGTCCTAGCGGGAGGGGTTACCTACGAGCAGTACTTC. Translating gives CASSQDVLAGGVTYEQYF.